This TCR beta chain is drawn from a study of blood T cell repertoires in COVID-19. Background on the study: The United States, Italy and Spain were the sources of the acute and convalescent COVID-19 samples.

J lost 8 bases, V lost 3 bases, and 11 bases had no gene match. Germline CDR1 and CDR2: GTSNPN and SVGIG (reference sequence). The CDR3 contains 15 residues. The data were produced by immunoSEQ multiplex PCR, yet TCRdb's version contains in-frame clones alone and is incomplete. This repertoire shows roughly 230,000 clones, around four fifths found once; its top ten account for around 7.9%. The origin of this receptor is a man aged 40-50 years with active or convalescent COVID-19. The sequenced material came from peripheral blood. V is TRBV30 and J is TRBJ1-2, with TRBD1 matching 11 bases. This CDR3 reads CAWSGTGGIVGGYTF. The CDR3, as DNA: TGTGCCTGGAGCGGGACAGGGGGGATAGTAGGGGGCTACACCTTC.